The next 17 T cell receptor beta chains were all read from a single sample in a study of blood T cell repertoires in COVID-19. This table comes from immunoSEQ multiplex PCR, and its TCRdb copy is limited to in-frame clones, with some not included. The sample holds over 120,000 clones, 86% seen once. The sequencing input was PBMCs or T cells enriched from blood (not recorded which). These receptors were collected from a middle-aged man who had recovered from COVID-19.

This clone occurred a few times. J is TRBJ1-4 and V is TRBV5-1; TRBD1 matches 9 bases. Germline trimming cut 3 bases from V and 6 bases from J; bases unmatched to any gene: 3. This CDR3 spans 14 amino acids. Germline-derived CDR1 and CDR2 are SGHRS and YFSETQ. This CDR3 is CASSSTGGYEKLFF. CDR3 DNA: TGCGCCAGCAGCTCGACAGGGGGTTATGAAAAACTGTTTTTT.

The chain is built from TRBV24-1 and TRBJ2-3; D is unclear. The CDR3 runs to 13 residues. Trimming shortened V by 3 bases and J by 2 bases, and 5 bases separated the two germline ends. Germline values: CDR1 KGHDR, CDR2 SFDVKD. In nucleotides, the CDR3 is TGTGCCACCAGTGATGGGCCCACAGATACGCAGTATTTT. It translates to CATSDGPTDTQYF.

The DNA for the CDR3 is TGTGCCAGCAGCTTCCCGGTTGTCAACACTGAAGCTTTCTTT. The encoded protein is CASSFPVVNTEAFF. V gene TRBV5-5 combines with J gene TRBJ1-1; D is ambiguous. CDR3 length: 14 residues. Germline lookup yields CDR1 SGHKS and CDR2 YYEKEE (reference sequence). The V gene lost 2 bases and the J gene lost 2 bases, with 10 bases spanning the gap.

The chain carries TRBV20-1 and TRBJ2-1; TRBD1 is a possible D gene (5 bases). The CDR3 totals 10 residues. V was clipped by 5 bases and J by 15 bases, with 14 bases between them. From germline, CDR1 is DFQATT and CDR2 SNEGSKA (reference sequence). The CDR3, as DNA: TGCAGTGCTTCGCGCAGGGTTTTGTTCTTC. Amino acids: CSASRRVLFF.

This rearrangement joins TRBV5-6 to TRBJ1-2; D might be TRBD1 (5 bases). The CDR3 consists of 14 residues. Per germline, CDR1 SGHDT and CDR2 YYEEEE. Between the trimmed V and J ends, which lost 0 bases and 2 bases, there was a span of 8 bases. CDR3 in DNA: TGTGCCAGCAGCTTGGGGGCAGGGAACTATGGCTACACCTTC. The encoded protein is CASSLGAGNYGYTF.

The V and J genes are TRBV28 and TRBJ1-5; TRBD1 might be the D (6 bases). The CDR3 spans 17 residues. CDR1 and CDR2 from the germline V gene are MDHEN and SYDVKM. Trimming shortened V by 5 bases and J by 5 bases, and 22 bases separated the two germline ends. CDR3 region: CASSQLTRTAGHQPQHF. The CDR3 nucleotides are TGTGCCAGCAGTCAGTTAACTCGGACAGCCGGGCATCAGCCCCAGCATTTT.

V and J are TRBV2 and TRBJ2-3, with a tentative D call TRBD1 (6 bases). The CDR3 totals 11 residues. CDR1 and CDR2 from the germline V gene are SNHLY and FYNNEI. The V end was cut by 6 bases, the J end by 8 bases, with 9 bases between. CDR3 coding DNA: TGTGCCAGCAGAGAACAGGGTACGCAGTATTTT. It yields the protein CASREQGTQYF.

This clone came up a few times. The J gene is TRBJ1-1, the V gene TRBV7-8, with 7 bases aligning to TRBD1. Germline values: CDR1 SGHVS, CDR2 FQNEAQ. Trimming removed 5 bases from V and 3 bases from J; junction bases left unmatched: 12. The CDR3 covers 16 residues. The CDR3 DNA is TGTGCCAGCAGCCAAACAGGGGCATGGGGGCACACTGAAGCTTTCTTT. Translation: CASSQTGAWGHTEAFF.

The chain links TRBV19 to TRBJ1-2, with 9 positions matching TRBD1. This CDR3 has 13 amino acids. The germline V gene has CDR1 LNHDA and CDR2 SQIVND (reference sequence). The V and J ends lost 4 bases and 3 bases, in that order; junction bases with no gene match: 0. The CDR3 DNA sequence: TGTGCCAGTAGTAGGACAGGGGACTATGGCTACACCTTC. This encodes CASSRTGDYGYTF.

This clone was seen repeatedly, ten times or more. V is TRBV7-8 and J is TRBJ2-5; no reliable D call. CDR3 length: 14 amino acids. Germline values: CDR1 SGHVS, CDR2 FQNEAQ. Trimming cost V 1 base and J 4 bases, with 10 bases left between them. CDR3 DNA sequence: TGTGCCAGCAGCTTAGTCGGTAATGGAGAGACCCAGTACTTC. Translating gives CASSLVGNGETQYF.

The CDR3 loop reads CSGSPWSRDTQYF. In nucleotides, the CDR3 is TGCAGCGGGAGCCCCTGGAGTCGCGATACGCAGTATTTT. The gene calls are TRBV29-1 and TRBJ2-3; D unresolved. The length of the CDR3 is 13 residues. Germline V gene lookup returns CDR1 SQVTM and CDR2 ANQGSEA. The V and J ends lost 7 bases and 6 bases respectively, with 17 bases between them.

The gene calls are TRBV7-3 and TRBJ2-1; 9 nucleotides match TRBD2. V was clipped by 6 bases and J by 2 bases; unmatched bases: 8. The CDR3 has 16 amino acids. CDR1 is SGHTA and CDR2 is FQGTGA in the germline V gene. CDR3 bases: TGTGCCAGCAGTCCACGCGGGGGGGCGACCTACAATGAGCAGTTCTTC. This encodes CASSPRGGATYNEQFF.

This rearrangement joins TRBV7-2 to TRBJ2-5; D may be TRBD2 (6 bases). Looked up from germline, CDR1 is SGHTA and CDR2 is FQGNSA. This CDR3 is 14 amino acids long. Trimming stripped 1 base from V and 5 bases from J, with 11 bases between. CDR3 sequence reads: CASSLGVGGETQYF. The DNA of the CDR3 is TGTGCCAGCAGCTTAGGGGTCGGGGGTGAGACCCAGTACTTC.

V usage is TRBV24-1 and J usage is TRBJ2-3, with 13 bases matching TRBD2. V gave up 5 bases and J gave up 5 bases; unmatched junction bases: 0. CDR1 is KGHDR, CDR2 SFDVKD, per germline. The CDR3 spans 14 residues. The CDR3 loop is CATSGTSGGDTQYF. DNA for the CDR3: TGTGCCACCAGTGGGACTAGCGGGGGAGATACGCAGTATTTT.

The CDR3 reads CASSLGLAGVQETQYF. In DNA form, the CDR3 reads TGTGCCAGCAGCTTAGGACTAGCGGGGGTACAAGAGACCCAGTACTTC. The chain has TRBV7-9 and TRBJ2-5; TRBD2 matches at 12 bases. Germline assignment: CDR1 SEHNR and CDR2 FQNEAQ (reference sequence). This CDR3 region has 16 residues. J was trimmed by 2 bases and V by 1 base; bases with no gene match: 2.

This rearrangement joins TRBV19 to TRBJ1-4; 7 nucleotides align to TRBD1. The CDR3 length is 13 residues. V shed 11 bases and J 4 bases; nucleotides not matched to a gene: 7. Germline-derived CDR1 and CDR2 are LNHDA and SQIVND (reference sequence). DNA of the CDR3: TGTGCCGGCAACCGGGACAGTAATGAAAAACTGTTTTTT. Translation: CAGNRDSNEKLFF.

This clone was detected once. The gene calls are TRBV29-1 and TRBJ2-3; D uncertain. Per germline, CDR1 SQVTM and CDR2 ANQGSEA. V lost 7 bases, J lost 1 base, and 9 bases lay in between. This CDR3 contains 12 residues. The CDR3 nucleotides are TGCAGCGCTGACTCCGGCACAGATACGCAGTATTTT. Encoded protein: CSADSGTDTQYF.